These T cell receptor beta chains were read from a single sample in a study of blood T cell repertoires in COVID-19. The repertoire was sequenced with immunoSEQ multiplex PCR; TCRdb's copy has only in-frame clones and lacks some. The sample consists of 150,000 to 200,000 clones, around nine tenths of them appearing once. The material sequenced was peripheral blood. The receptors derive from a human donor in a cohort sampled during active COVID-19. CDR3s include the opening cysteine and the closing phenylalanine or tryptophan. A D gene is named only where the DNA matches it firmly. Size is stated for part of the rows, as once, few or many counts, or as a class when the clone is expanded.

TRBJ1-6 | - | once | TRBV2 | CASSPDGEISPLHF | TGTGCCAGCAGTCCGGACGGGGAAATTTCACCCCTCCACTTT
TRBJ1-2 | TRBD1 | - | TRBV7-2 | CASSFPGQGARGYTF | TGTGCCAGCAGCTTCCCGGGACAGGGGGCGCGTGGCTACACCTTC
TRBJ2-1 | - | - | TRBV5-1 | CASSVSPAGPPYNEQFF | TGCGCCAGCAGCGTGAGCCCAGCGGGCCCTCCCTACAATGAGCAGTTCTTC
TRBJ2-3 | TRBD2 | - | TRBV5-6 | CASSLVAGGPTDTQYF | TGTGCCAGCAGCTTGGTAGCGGGAGGACCCACAGATACGCAGTATTTT
TRBJ1-1 | - | - | TRBV19 | CASRLSSEAFF | TGTGCCAGTAGACTCTCATCTGAAGCTTTCTTT
TRBJ2-7 | TRBD2 | - | TRBV5-4 | CASSLVGGEEQYF | TGTGCCAGCAGCTTGGTGGGGGGGGAGGAGCAGTACTTC
TRBJ1-2 | - | - | TRBV6-5 | CASSHGEGPGGYTF | TGTGCCAGCAGCCACGGGGAGGGGCCGGGGGGCTACACCTTC
TRBJ1-5 | - | - | TRBV7-8 | CASSLDRQSNQPQHF | TGTGCCAGCAGCTTAGACAGACAGAGCAATCAGCCCCAGCATTTT
TRBJ2-5 | - | - | TRBV7-6 | CASSPTTGLGQETQYF | TGTGCCAGCAGCCCGACAACAGGGTTGGGGCAAGAGACCCAGTACTTC
TRBJ2-2 | - | - | TRBV11-3 | CASSLEGGAGELFF | TGTGCCAGCAGCTTAGAAGGGGGGGCCGGGGAGCTGTTTTTT
TRBJ1-5 | - | - | TRBV10-3 | CAISTGLESNQPQHF | TGTGCCATCAGTACAGGACTAGAAAGCAATCAGCCCCAGCATTTT
TRBJ1-5 | - | - | TRBV28 | CASSFWQGTQPQHF | TGTGCCAGCAGTTTCTGGCAGGGGACTCAGCCCCAGCATTTT
TRBJ2-1 | - | - | TRBV18 | CASSPSRGNEQFF | TGTGCCAGCTCACCAAGCAGGGGAAATGAGCAGTTCTTC
TRBJ2-1 | - | - | TRBV28 | CASSQPAGPRNEQFF | TGTGCCAGCAGCCAACCCGCTGGGCCGCGTAATGAGCAGTTCTTC
TRBJ2-7 | TRBD1 | - | TRBV5-4 | CASSPRDRAYEQYF | TGTGCCAGCAGCCCCCGGGACAGGGCCTACGAGCAGTACTTC
TRBJ2-3 | - | - | TRBV20-1 | CSASRHYTDTQYF | TGCAGTGCTAGTCGCCACTACACAGATACGCAGTATTTT
TRBJ2-5 | - | - | TRBV3-1/TRBV3-2 | CASSLGQSWETQYF | TGTGCCAGCAGCCTTGGACAGTCGTGGGAGACCCAGTACTTC
TRBJ1-1 | TRBD1 | - | TRBV9 | CASSAPTGENTEAFF | TGTGCCAGCAGCGCCCCGACAGGGGAGAACACTGAAGCTTTCTTT
TRBJ1-4 | TRBD1 | - | TRBV6-1 | CASSEDRGLQTNEKLFF | TGTGCCAGCAGTGAGGACAGGGGGCTGCAAACTAATGAAAAACTGTTTTTT
TRBJ2-7 | TRBD1 | - | TRBV28 | CASSSQGTGWNEQYF | TGTGCCAGCAGTTCCCAGGGGACAGGGTGGAACGAGCAGTACTTC
TRBJ1-6 | TRBD1 | - | TRBV30 | CAWSKWGTGANNSPLHF | TGTGCCTGGAGTAAGTGGGGGACAGGGGCGAATAATTCACCCCTCCACTTT
TRBJ2-7 | - | few | TRBV10-3 | CAISDPGRGNQYEQYF | TGTGCCATCAGTGACCCGGGGAGGGGGAATCAGTACGAGCAGTACTTC
TRBJ1-4 | TRBD1 | - | TRBV7-9 | CASSSPGQGGNEKLFF | TGTGCCAGCAGCTCTCCTGGACAGGGAGGGAATGAAAAACTGTTTTTT
TRBJ2-6 | - | - | TRBV15 | CATSSDRGANVLTF | TGTGCCACCAGCAGTGACAGGGGGGCCAACGTCCTGACTTTC
TRBJ1-1 | TRBD1 | - | TRBV6-5 | CASSFRQGTEAFF | TGTGCCAGCAGCTTCCGACAGGGGACGGAAGCTTTCTTT
TRBJ1-6 | - | - | TRBV19 | CATQQGGMRNSPLHF | TGTGCCACTCAACAGGGAGGGATGCGGAATTCACCCCTCCACTTT
TRBJ1-2 | TRBD1 | - | TRBV12-3/TRBV12-4 | CASSPDRVGYTF | TGTGCCAGCAGTCCGGACAGGGTTGGCTACACCTTC
TRBJ2-7 | - | - | TRBV7-8 | CASSSTTGHEQYF | TGTGCCAGCAGCTCGACCACAGGGCACGAGCAGTACTTC
TRBJ1-2 | - | - | TRBV18 | CASSPKDGEGGYTF | TGTGCCAGCTCACCCAAGGACGGTGAGGGTGGCTACACCTTC
TRBJ2-1 | TRBD2 | - | TRBV2 | CASSAGGLAGGPYNEQFF | TGTGCCAGCAGTGCCGGAGGACTAGCGGGAGGGCCTTACAATGAGCAGTTCTTC
TRBJ1-2 | TRBD1 | - | TRBV3-1/TRBV3-2 | CASSLGQGARGYTF | TGTGCCAGCAGCTTGGGACAGGGGGCGCGTGGCTACACCTTC
TRBJ2-3 | - | - | TRBV7-3 | CASSYPDRPDTQYF | TGTGCCAGCAGCTACCCGGACAGACCAGATACGCAGTATTTT
TRBJ1-1 | - | - | TRBV5-1 | CASTLFGMNTEAFF | TGCGCCAGTACATTATTTGGCATGAACACTGAAGCTTTCTTT
TRBJ1-3 | - | - | TRBV5-8 | CASSLVSSGNTIYF | TGTGCCAGCAGCTTGGTTAGCTCTGGAAACACCATATATTTT
TRBJ2-5 | - | once | TRBV11-2 | CATARDSDLETQYF | TGTGCCACCGCCCGAGACTCCGATTTGGAGACCCAGTACTTC
TRBJ1-5 | - | few | TRBV25-1 | CASSRGNQPQHF | TGTGCCAGCAGTCGAGGGAATCAGCCCCAGCATTTT
TRBJ1-5 | - | - | TRBV5-4 | CASSRGTDQPQHF | TGTGCCAGCAGCCGGGGGACGGATCAGCCCCAGCATTTT
TRBJ2-1 | TRBD1 | - | TRBV27 | CASSQGQVPGNEQFF | TGTGCCAGCAGCCAGGGACAGGTCCCAGGGAATGAGCAGTTCTTC
TRBJ2-7 | - | - | TRBV3-1/TRBV3-2 | CASSQASYEQYF | TGTGCCAGCAGCCAAGCGTCCTACGAGCAGTACTTC
TRBJ1-1 | - | - | TRBV7-8 | CASSSQERHTEAFF | TGTGCCAGCAGCTCCCAGGAGCGGCACACTGAAGCTTTCTTT
TRBJ2-2 | - | once | TRBV5-1 | CASSLEGGRTGELFF | TGCGCCAGCAGCTTGGAGGGGGGGCGCACCGGGGAGCTGTTTTTT
TRBJ1-1 | - | - | TRBV29-1 | CSVGHANTEAFF | TGCAGCGTTGGGCACGCGAACACTGAAGCTTTCTTT
TRBJ1-2 | - | - | TRBV19 | CASSRFGGYTF | TGTGCCAGTAGTAGATTCGGTGGCTACACCTTC
TRBJ1-2 | - | - | TRBV6-5 | CATTGRQHNYGYTF | TGTGCAACTACCGGGCGACAGCATAACTATGGCTACACCTTC
TRBJ2-1 | TRBD2 | - | TRBV28 | CASSLLAPRAGGFYNEQFF | TGTGCCAGCAGTTTATTGGCCCCAAGGGCGGGGGGCTTTTACAATGAGCAGTTCTTC
TRBJ1-1 | TRBD1 | - | TRBV24-1 | CATYWTGVDVTEAFF | TGTGCCACCTACTGGACAGGGGTTGATGTGACTGAAGCTTTCTTT
TRBJ2-5 | TRBD2 | - | TRBV2 | CASREAVGGETQYF | TGTGCCAGCAGGGAGGCGGTCGGGGGGGAGACCCAGTACTTC
TRBJ2-7 | TRBD2 | - | TRBV5-4 | CASSYGTSGAYEQYF | TGTGCCAGCAGCTACGGGACTAGCGGGGCCTACGAGCAGTACTTC
TRBJ1-3 | - | - | TRBV6-6 | CASSPVPGGFGFSGNTIYF | TGTGCCAGCAGTCCCGTCCCGGGGGGATTTGGGTTCTCTGGAAACACCATATATTTT
TRBJ2-7 | - | - | TRBV28 | CASSLGWGQGAVSYEQYF | TGTGCCAGCAGTTTAGGCTGGGGGCAGGGTGCCGTCTCCTACGAGCAGTACTTC
TRBJ2-5 | TRBD2 | - | TRBV30 | CAWSVISSSGRARGETQYF | TGTGCCTGGAGTGTAATATCGTCTAGCGGGAGGGCCAGGGGGGAGACCCAGTACTTC
TRBJ1-1 | - | few | TRBV6-6 | CASSAVQFLNTEAFF | TGTGCCAGCAGCGCAGTACAGTTCTTGAACACTGAAGCTTTCTTT
TRBJ2-7 | - | - | TRBV12-3/TRBV12-4 | CASRLAASYEQYF | TGTGCCAGCAGATTAGCGGCCTCCTACGAGCAGTACTTC
TRBJ1-1 | - | - | TRBV30 | CAWSVNLRNTEAFF | TGTGCCTGGAGTGTAAATCTCAGGAACACTGAAGCTTTCTTT
TRBJ2-1 | TRBD2 | - | TRBV25-1 | CASSERWAGGLYNEQFF | TGTGCCAGCAGTGAACGGTGGGCGGGGGGCCTCTACAATGAGCAGTTCTTC
TRBJ1-2 | - | - | TRBV5-6 | CASSPRPGSNYGYTF | TGTGCCAGCAGCCCTCGTCCAGGCTCAAACTATGGCTACACCTTC
TRBJ2-5 | TRBD2 | - | TRBV18 | CASSPQQRGGSETQYF | TGTGCCAGCTCACCACAACAGCGGGGTGGGTCTGAGACCCAGTACTTC
TRBJ2-1 | TRBD2 | - | TRBV4-1 | CASTGLAGNEQFF | TGCGCCAGTACGGGACTAGCGGGGAATGAGCAGTTCTTC
TRBJ2-7 | TRBD1 | once | TRBV5-6 | CASSFLGTGGEQYF | TGTGCCAGCAGCTTTTTAGGGACAGGGGGCGAGCAGTACTTC